This entry features one T cell receptor (beta chain) sequence. The antigen remains unidentified. The data originate from a study of cytomegalovirus exposure and HLA in healthy donors. Whole-study context: A previous analysis identified about 110 million unique TCR beta sequences derived from 180 million or so T cells.

PCR employed 60 Vbeta and 13 Jbeta primers. Sequencing used immunoSEQ multiplex PCR; TCRdb keeps in-frame clones, though not all of them. The data hold more than 150,000 clones, with more than 75% observed a single time. Study results and limitations: The study reported that TCR beta sequences accurately predicted HLA-A and HLA-B alleles in most subjects. Upon later analysis, TCR association rates were observed to vary by HLA locus, being highest for DRB1 and lowest for HLA-C. The number of N-insertions in an Asian-associated ancestry cluster was reportedly below the roughly 620-donor mean in a later analysis.

Trimming took 4 bases from V and 5 from J; bases not matched to a gene: 8. Germline-derived CDR1 and CDR2 are SSHAT and FNYEAQ (reference sequence). The CDR3 spans 15 residues. This clonotype was sampled from a woman aged 25 to 39 in good health and CMV-seropositive. Material for sequencing was PBMCs. The chain links TRBV7-7 to TRBJ2-3; 8 positions agree with TRBD1. CDR3 sequence reads: CASSSSGGSGDTQYF. In nucleotides, the CDR3 is TGTGCCAGCAGCTCGTCAGGGGGCAGCGGAGATACGCAGTATTTT. Drawing the rest from reference TRBV7-7 and TRBJ2-3, the complete variable domain is GAGVSQSPRYKVTKRGQDVTLRCDPISSHATLYWYQQALGQGPEFLTYFNYEAQPDKSGLPSDRFSAERPEGSISTLTIQRTEQRDSAMYRCASSSSGGSGDTQYFGPGTRLTVL.